This T cell receptor (beta chain) was profiled in a study of blood T cells in healthy people across ages. Donors gave roughly 10 milliliters of peripheral blood apiece. Isolation recovered at least 6.5 million PBMCs from every sample. Through a sample-barcoded 5' primer and a J-beta primer mix, a second PCR was run for roughly 6 to 11 cycles. The authors tagged each cDNA molecule using a template-switch adaptor with 12 random nucleotides. TCRdb analysed the 5' RACE reads with MiXCR anew, one entry per CDR3 protein. The repertoire includes some 1.4 million distinct CDR3 sequences, around 39% of them detected once, and 7.9% sits in the top ten. This clonotype is large. Trimming cost V 4 bases and J 7 bases; bases outside gene matches: 6. This CDR3 contains 14 residues. Germline assignment: CDR1 MNHNY and CDR2 SVGAGI (reference sequence).

The source of this sequence is a woman aged 18-29 years in good health. Sequenced sample: blood. This chain uses TRBV6-6 with TRBJ2-1; 8 bases align to TRBD1. CDR3 sequence (DNA): TGTGCCAGCAGTTCGGGACAGGAAGGGAATGAGCAGTTCTTC. Its translation is CASSSGQEGNEQFF.